The 11 T cell receptor beta chains listed next were all sequenced from one sample in a study of low-dose radiotherapy and immunotherapy resistance in tumors. The time point is: after trial treatment. Treatment indicated: LDRT plus nivolumab, ipilimumab, low-dose cyclophosphamide and aspirin (RACIN trial). TRAV- and TRBV-specific primers were used for first-strand cDNA, which covered alpha and beta chains. TCRs were amplified for approximately 21 PCR cycles with a constant-region primer and V-primer adapter. One entry per CDR3 protein, called by TCRdb with MiXCR from the reads. The sample lists approximately 80,000 distinct CDR3 sequences; roughly 17% were seen once. Sequences were derived from PBMCs, sampled after low-dose radiotherapy plus immunotherapy. The receptors shown here come from a male donor with prostate cancer.

This clonotype was observed at least ten times. The chain has TRBV9 and TRBJ2-1; 9 bases align to TRBD2. Germline trimming cut 2 bases from V and 8 bases from J; bases unmatched to any gene: 5. The CDR3 covers 14 residues. Germline values: CDR1 SGDLS, CDR2 YYNGEE. CDR3 region: CASSVLAGADEQFF. In DNA, the CDR3 is TGTGCCAGCAGCGTGTTAGCGGGAGCCGATGAGCAGTTCTTC. The whole variable domain, remainder taken from reference TRBV9 and TRBJ2-1, is DSGVTQTPKHLITATGQRVTLRCSPRSGDLSVYWYQQSLDQGLQFLIQYYNGEERAKGNILERFSAQQFPDLHSELNLSSLELGDSALYFCASSVLAGADEQFFGPGTRLTVL.

Comments on this clonotype: A far larger clone differs by one base, so this is likely a read error. The chain has TRBV29-1 and TRBJ2-1, with a possible D match to TRBD2 (6 bases). CDR1 is SQVTM and CDR2 is ANQGSEA in the germline V gene. V lost 6 bases to trimming and J lost 13 bases, with 19 bases between them. The CDR3 consists of 12 residues. The CDR3 reads CSVLGTRETQFF. The CDR3 nucleotides are TGCAGCGTCCTTGGGACCCGGGAGACCCAGTTCTTC.

This sequence joins TRBV18 and TRBJ2-7; D is uncertain. The CDR3 spans 15 residues. CDR1 is KGHSH, CDR2 LQKENI, per germline. Trimming left V 2 bases short and J 2 bases short, with 13 bases between. The CDR3 bases are TGTGCCAGCTCACCAGTCGGGCTAGTCACCTACGAGCAGTACTTC. This gives the protein CASSPVGLVTYEQYF.

This clonotype occurred many times. This chain connects TRBV27 to TRBJ2-7; possible D gene TRBD2, 5 bases. Per germline, CDR1 MNHEY and CDR2 SMNVEV (reference sequence). The V end lost 9 bases, the J end lost 12 bases, and 15 bases lay between the germline ends. The CDR3 is 10 residues long. This CDR3 reads CARPRGLRYF. In DNA form, the CDR3 reads TGTGCCAGGCCCCGAGGGCTCCGGTACTTC.

This clonotype occurred a few times. V and J are TRBV5-6 and TRBJ2-7; 9 positions agree with TRBD2. From germline, CDR1 is SGHDT and CDR2 YYEEEE. The CDR3 spans 14 residues. The ends lost 4 bases at V and 3 bases at J; junction bases unmatched: 5. The CDR3 nucleotides read TGTGCCAGCAGCGGTAGCGGGAGTGGCTACGAGCAGTACTTC. It is translated as CASSGSGSGYEQYF.

As concerns this clonotype: The junction does not match germline at one end; this may be a read error. The chain recombines TRBV28 with TRBJ1-2, with D hard to call. The germline CDR1 and CDR2 sequences are MDHEN and SYDVKM. This CDR3 comprises 13 residues. The CDR3 sequence: CANSFPENFGYTF. The CDR3 nucleotides read TGTGCCAACAGTTTCCCCGAGAACTTTGGCTACACCTTC.

This clonotype was counted ten times or more. The gene calls are TRBV2 and TRBJ1-2, with 7 bases that match TRBD1. Per germline, CDR1 SNHLY and CDR2 FYNNEI. The CDR3 sequence is 13 residues long. V lost 6 bases and J lost 4; bases outside the gene matches: 5. CDR3 DNA: TGTGCCAGCAGGGGGACAGTCGGCTATGGCTACACCTTC. It specifies CASRGTVGYGYTF.

This clonotype was recorded at least ten times. The chain carries TRBV3-1 and TRBJ2-7; TRBD2 agrees at 10 bases. CDR1 and CDR2 from the germline V gene are LGHDT and YNNKEL (reference sequence). CDR3 length: 15 residues. The J segment lost 3 bases and the V segment lost 4 bases, leaving 6 bases of the junction unmatched. The CDR3 loop reads CASSRGLAEYYEQYF. The DNA of the CDR3 is TGTGCCAGCAGCCGCGGACTAGCGGAATACTACGAGCAGTACTTC.

The genes are TRBV6-2 or TRBV6-3 and TRBJ2-1, with 8 bases identical to TRBD1. The CDR3 consists of 13 residues. The V gene end was trimmed by 8 bases and the J gene end by 4 bases; junction bases not matched to a gene: 4. Germline CDR1 and CDR2: MNHEY and SVGEGT. The CDR3 region is CASRDRRYNEQFF. The CDR3 DNA follows: TGTGCCAGCCGGGACAGGCGGTACAATGAGCAGTTCTTC.

Ten or more counts support this clonotype. V usage is TRBV5-1 and J usage is TRBJ2-5; TRBD1 agrees at 9 bases. The junction had 6 bases not matched to a gene; V was cut back by 8 bases and J by 4 bases. CDR1 is SGHRS, CDR2 YFSETQ, per germline. This CDR3 spans 13 amino acids. CDR3: CARRGQGGETQYF. CDR3 nucleotides: TGCGCCAGGCGGGGACAGGGAGGAGAGACCCAGTACTTC. Filled out from reference TRBV5-1 and TRBJ2-5, the complete variable domain reads KAGVTQTPRYLIKTRGQQVTLSCSPISGHRSVSWYQQTPGQGLQFLFEYFSETQRNKGNFPGRFSGRQFSNSRSEMNVSTLELGDSALYLCARRGQGGETQYFGPGTRLLVL.

This clonotype has a count of ten or more. J is TRBJ1-1 and V is TRBV28, with D unresolved. Trimming removed 1 base from V and 1 base from J, with 10 bases in between. Germline V gene lookup returns CDR1 MDHEN and CDR2 SYDVKM. This CDR3 spans 15 amino acids. CDR3 DNA: TGTGCCAGCAGTTTATCTGCCAGAGCGAACACTGAAGCTTTCTTT. Its translation is CASSLSARANTEAFF.